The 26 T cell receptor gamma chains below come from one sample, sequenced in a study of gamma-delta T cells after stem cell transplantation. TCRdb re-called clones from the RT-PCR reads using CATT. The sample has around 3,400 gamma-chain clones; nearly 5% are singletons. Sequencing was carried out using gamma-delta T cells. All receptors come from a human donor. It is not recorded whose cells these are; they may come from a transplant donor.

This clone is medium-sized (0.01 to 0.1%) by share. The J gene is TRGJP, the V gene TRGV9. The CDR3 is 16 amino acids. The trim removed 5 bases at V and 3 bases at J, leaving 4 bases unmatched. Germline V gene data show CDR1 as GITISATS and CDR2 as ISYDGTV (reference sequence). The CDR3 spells CALWGSQELGKKIKVF. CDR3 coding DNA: TGTGCCTTGTGGGGGTCGCAAGAGTTGGGCAAAAAAATCAAGGTATTT.

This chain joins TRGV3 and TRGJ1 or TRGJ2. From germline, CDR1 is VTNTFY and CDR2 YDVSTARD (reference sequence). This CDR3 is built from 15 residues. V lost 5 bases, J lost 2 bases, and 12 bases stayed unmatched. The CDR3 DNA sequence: TGTGCCACCTGGGGACTTGGGATCTATTATTATAAGAAACTCTTT. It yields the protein CATWGLGIYYYKKLF.

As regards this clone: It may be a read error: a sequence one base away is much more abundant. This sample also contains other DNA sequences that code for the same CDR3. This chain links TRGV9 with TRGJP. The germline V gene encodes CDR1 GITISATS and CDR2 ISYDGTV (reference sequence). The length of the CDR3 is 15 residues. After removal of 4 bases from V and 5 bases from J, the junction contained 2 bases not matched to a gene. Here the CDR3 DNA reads TGTGCCTTGTGGGATAAAGAGTTGGGCAAAAAAATCAAGGTATTT. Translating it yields CALWDKELGKKIKVF.

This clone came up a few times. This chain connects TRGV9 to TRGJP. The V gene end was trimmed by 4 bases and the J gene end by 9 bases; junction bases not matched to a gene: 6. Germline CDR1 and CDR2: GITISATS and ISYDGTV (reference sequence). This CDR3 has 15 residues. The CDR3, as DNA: TGTGCCTTGTGGGACCGGAGGTTGGGCAAAAAAATCAAGGTATTT. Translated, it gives CALWDRRLGKKIKVF.

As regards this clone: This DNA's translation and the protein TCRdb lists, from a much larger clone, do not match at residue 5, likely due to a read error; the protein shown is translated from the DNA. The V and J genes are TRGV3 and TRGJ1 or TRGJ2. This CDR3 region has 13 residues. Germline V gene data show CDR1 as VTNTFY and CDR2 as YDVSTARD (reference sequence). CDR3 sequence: CATWNSLYYKKLF. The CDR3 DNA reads TGTGCCACCTGGAACAGCCTCTATTATAAGAAACTCTTT.

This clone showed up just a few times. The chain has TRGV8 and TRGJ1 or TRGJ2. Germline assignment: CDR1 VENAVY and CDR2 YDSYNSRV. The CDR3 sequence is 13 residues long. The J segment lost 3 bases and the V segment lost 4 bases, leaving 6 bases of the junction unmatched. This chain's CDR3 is CATWEGTYYKKLF. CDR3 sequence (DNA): TGTGCCACCTGGGAGGGGACTTATTATAAGAAACTCTTT.

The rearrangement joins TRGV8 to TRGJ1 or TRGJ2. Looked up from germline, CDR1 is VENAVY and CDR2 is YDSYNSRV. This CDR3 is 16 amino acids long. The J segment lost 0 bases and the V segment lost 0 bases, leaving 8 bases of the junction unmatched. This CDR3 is CATWDRPVKNYYKKLF. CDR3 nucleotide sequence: TGTGCCACCTGGGATAGGCCGGTTAAGAATTATTATAAGAAACTCTTT.

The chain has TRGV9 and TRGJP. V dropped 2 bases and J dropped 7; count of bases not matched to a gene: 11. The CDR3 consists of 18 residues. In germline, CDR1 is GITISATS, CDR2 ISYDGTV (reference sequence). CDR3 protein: CALWEAKKRELGKKIKVF. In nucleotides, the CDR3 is TGTGCCTTGTGGGAGGCCAAAAAAAGGGAGTTGGGCAAAAAAATCAAGGTATTT.

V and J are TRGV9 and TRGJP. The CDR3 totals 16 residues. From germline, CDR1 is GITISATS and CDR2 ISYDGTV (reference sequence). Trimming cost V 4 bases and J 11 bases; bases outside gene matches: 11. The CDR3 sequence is CALWEGLKLGKKIKVF. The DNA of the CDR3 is TGTGCCTTGTGGGAAGGGTTAAAGCTGGGCAAAAAAATCAAGGTATTT.

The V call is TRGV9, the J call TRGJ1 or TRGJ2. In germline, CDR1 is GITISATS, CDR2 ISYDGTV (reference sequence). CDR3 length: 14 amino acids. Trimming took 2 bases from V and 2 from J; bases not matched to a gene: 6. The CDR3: CALWEGTHYYKKLF. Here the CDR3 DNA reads TGTGCCTTGTGGGAGGGCACCCATTATTATAAGAAACTCTTT.

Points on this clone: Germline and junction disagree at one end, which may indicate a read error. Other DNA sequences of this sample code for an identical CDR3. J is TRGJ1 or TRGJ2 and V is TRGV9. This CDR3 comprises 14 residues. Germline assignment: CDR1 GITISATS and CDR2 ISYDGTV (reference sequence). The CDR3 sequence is CALWERGDYYKKLF. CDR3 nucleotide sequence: TGCGCCTTGTGGGAGCGAGGGGATTATTATAAGAAACTCTTT.

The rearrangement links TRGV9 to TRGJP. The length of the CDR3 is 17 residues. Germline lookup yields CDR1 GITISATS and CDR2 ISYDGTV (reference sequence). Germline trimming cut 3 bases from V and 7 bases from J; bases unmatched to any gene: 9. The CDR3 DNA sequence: TGTGCCTTGTGGGAGCCGTTGGGGGAGTTGGGCAAAAAAATCAAGGTATTT. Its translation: CALWEPLGELGKKIKVF.

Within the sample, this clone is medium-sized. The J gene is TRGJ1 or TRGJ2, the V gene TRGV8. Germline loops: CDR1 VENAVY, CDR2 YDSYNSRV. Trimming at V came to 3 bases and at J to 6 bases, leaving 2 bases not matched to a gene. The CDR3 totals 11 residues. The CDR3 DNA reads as TGTGCCACCTGGGATGCTTATAAGAAACTCTTT. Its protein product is CATWDAYKKLF.

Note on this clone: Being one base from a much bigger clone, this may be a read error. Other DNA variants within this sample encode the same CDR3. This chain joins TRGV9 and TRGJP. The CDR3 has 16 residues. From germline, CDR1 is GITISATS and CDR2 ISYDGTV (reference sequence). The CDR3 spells CALWAWSELGKKIKVF. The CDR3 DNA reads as TGTGCCTTGTGGGCGTGGTCAGAGTTGGGCAAAAAAATTAAGGTATTT.

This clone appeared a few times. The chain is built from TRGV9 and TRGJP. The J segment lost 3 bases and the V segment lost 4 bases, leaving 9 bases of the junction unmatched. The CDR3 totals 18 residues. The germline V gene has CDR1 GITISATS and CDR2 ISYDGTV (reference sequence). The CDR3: CALWEGNAQELGKKIKVF. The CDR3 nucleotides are TGTGCCTTGTGGGAAGGGAACGCGCAAGAGTTGGGCAAAAAAATCAAGGTATTT.

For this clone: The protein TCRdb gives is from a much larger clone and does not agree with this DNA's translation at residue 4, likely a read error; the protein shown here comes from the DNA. The CDR3 DNA is TGTGCCACCAGGGACAGGCCGAGGTATTATAAGAAACTCTTT. Amino acids: CATRDRPRYYKKLF. The chain uses TRGV5 and TRGJ1 or TRGJ2. The CDR3 spans 14 residues. Per the germline V gene, CDR1 is VINAFY and CDR2 is YDVSNSKD.

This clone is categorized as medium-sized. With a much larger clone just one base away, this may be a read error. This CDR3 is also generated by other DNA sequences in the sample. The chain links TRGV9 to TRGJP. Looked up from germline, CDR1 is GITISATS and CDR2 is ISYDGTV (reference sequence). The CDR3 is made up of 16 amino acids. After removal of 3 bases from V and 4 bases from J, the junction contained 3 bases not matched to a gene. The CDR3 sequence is CALWETQELGKKIKVF. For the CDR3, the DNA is TGTGCCTTGTGGGAGACCCAAGAGTTGGGCAAAAAAATCAAGGTATTT.

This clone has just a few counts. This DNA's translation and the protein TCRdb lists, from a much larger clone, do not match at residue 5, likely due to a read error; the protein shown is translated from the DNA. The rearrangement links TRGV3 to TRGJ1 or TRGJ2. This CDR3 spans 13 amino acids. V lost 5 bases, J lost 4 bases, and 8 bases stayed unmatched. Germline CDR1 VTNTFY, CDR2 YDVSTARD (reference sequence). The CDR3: CATWGSLYYKKLF. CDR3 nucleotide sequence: TGTGCCACCTGGGGCAGCCTCTATTATAAGAAACTCTTT.

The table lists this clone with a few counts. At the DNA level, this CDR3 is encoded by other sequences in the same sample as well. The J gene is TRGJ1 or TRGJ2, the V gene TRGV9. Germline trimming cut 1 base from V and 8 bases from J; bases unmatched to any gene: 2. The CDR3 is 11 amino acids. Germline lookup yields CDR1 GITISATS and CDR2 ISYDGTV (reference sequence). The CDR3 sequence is CALWEVNKKLF. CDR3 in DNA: TGTGCCTTGTGGGAGGTTAATAAGAAACTCTTT.

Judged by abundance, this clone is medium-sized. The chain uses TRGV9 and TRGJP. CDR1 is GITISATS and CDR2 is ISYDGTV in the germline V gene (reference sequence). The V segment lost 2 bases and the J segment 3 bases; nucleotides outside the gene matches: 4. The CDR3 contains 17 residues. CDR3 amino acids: CALWEEVQELGKKIKVF. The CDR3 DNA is TGTGCCTTGTGGGAGGAGGTGCAAGAGTTGGGCAAAAAAATCAAGGTATTT.

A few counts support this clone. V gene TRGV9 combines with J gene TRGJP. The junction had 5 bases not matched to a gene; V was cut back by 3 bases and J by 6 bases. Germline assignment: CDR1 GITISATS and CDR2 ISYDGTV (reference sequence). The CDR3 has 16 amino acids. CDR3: CALWEILELGKKIKVF. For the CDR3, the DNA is TGTGCCTTGTGGGAGATATTAGAGTTGGGCAAAAAAATCAAGGTATTT.

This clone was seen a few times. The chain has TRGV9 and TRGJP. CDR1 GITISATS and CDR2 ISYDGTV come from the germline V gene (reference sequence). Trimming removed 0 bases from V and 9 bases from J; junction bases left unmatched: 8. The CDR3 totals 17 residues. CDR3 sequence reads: CALWEVLDGLGKKIKVF. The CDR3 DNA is TGTGCCTTGTGGGAGGTGCTGGATGGGTTGGGCAAAAAAATCAAGGTATTT.

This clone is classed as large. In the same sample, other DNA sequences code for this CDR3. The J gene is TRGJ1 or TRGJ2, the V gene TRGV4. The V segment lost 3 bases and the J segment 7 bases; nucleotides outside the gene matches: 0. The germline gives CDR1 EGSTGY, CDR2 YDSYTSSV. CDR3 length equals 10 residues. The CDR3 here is CATWDYKKLF. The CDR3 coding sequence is TGTGCCACCTGGGATTATAAGAAACTCTTT.

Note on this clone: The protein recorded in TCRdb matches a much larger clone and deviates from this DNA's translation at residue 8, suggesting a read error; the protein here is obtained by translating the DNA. Here the CDR3 reads CATWDRRYYKKLF. The CDR3 DNA sequence: TGTGCCACCTGGGACAGGCGATATTATAAGAAACTCTTT. This sequence joins TRGV3 and TRGJ1 or TRGJ2. The CDR3 runs to 13 residues. The trim removed 0 bases at V and 4 bases at J, leaving 3 bases unmatched. Germline V gene data show CDR1 as VTNTFY and CDR2 as YDVSTARD (reference sequence).

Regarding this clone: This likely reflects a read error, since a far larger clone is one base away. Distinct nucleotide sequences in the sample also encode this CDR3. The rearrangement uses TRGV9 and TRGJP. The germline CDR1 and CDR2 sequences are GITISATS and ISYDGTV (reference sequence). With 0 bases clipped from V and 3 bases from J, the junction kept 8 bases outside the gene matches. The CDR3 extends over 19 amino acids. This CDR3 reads CALWEVIPEQELGKKIKVF. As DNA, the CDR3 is TGTGCCTTGTGGGAGGTGATCCCAGAGCAAGAGTTGGGCAAAAAAATCAAGGTATTT.

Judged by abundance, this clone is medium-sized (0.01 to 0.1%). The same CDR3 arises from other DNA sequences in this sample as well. The CDR3 nucleotides are TGTGCCACCTGGGATGGGTTATCGGGCCGGAAGAAACTCTTT. Encoded protein: CATWDGLSGRKKLF. The chain has TRGV4 and TRGJ1 or TRGJ2. The V gene end was trimmed by 0 bases and the J gene end by 10 bases; junction bases not matched to a gene: 12. This CDR3 comprises 14 residues. Germline V lookup: CDR1 EGSTGY, CDR2 YDSYTSSV.